This TCR beta chain was profiled in a study of CD8 T cells in Susac syndrome. V lost 3 bases to trimming and J lost 1 base; unmatched junction nucleotides: 4. The CDR3 contains 16 residues. After extraction with the RNeasy kit, 0.5 to 1 ug of the RNA was reverse transcribed using random hexamers. TCRdb re-called the immunoSEQ multiplex PCR reads through MiXCR, storing one row per CDR3 protein. Counted here are around 50,000 distinct CDR3 sequences, about 91% occurring once; the ten biggest clones make up less than 0.55%. The sequenced material came from CD8+ T cells from PBMCs. The chain is built from TRBV23-1 and TRBJ2-2, with 8 nucleotides matching TRBD1. TRBV23-1 is an open reading frame whose function is uncertain. The source of this sequence is a human donor in good health. The CDR3 is CASSQPGTGNTGELFF. The CDR3 DNA is TGCGCCAGCAGTCAGCCCGGGACAGGGAACACCGGGGAGCTGTTTTTT.